This T cell receptor (beta chain) was captured in a study of T-cell reconstitution after alpha-beta-depleted transplantation in children. TCRbeta library construction was performed incorporating unique molecular identifiers. TCRdb re-analysed the PCR reads in MiXCR, keeping a single row per CDR3 protein. This sample has some 87,000 distinct CDR3 sequences; about 14% occur once, and the top ten carry roughly 21%. Notes on the study in general: Expanded graft clones numbering several hundred reportedly gave rise to alpha-beta T cells about two months after transplant. The origin of high day-60 TCRbeta diversity in some patients lay in surviving recipient T cells and thymic progenitors. Newly produced T cells mostly provided counts and TCRbeta diversity after one year, as hyperexpanded clones declined.

V lost 4 bases to trimming and J lost 0 bases; unmatched junction nucleotides: 6. Germline V gene lookup returns CDR1 MNHEY and CDR2 SVGEGT. The CDR3 extends over 15 amino acids. This clonotype was detected a few times. Antigen unknown. This receptor was taken from a male patient under 10 years old who had a stem cell transplant for acute lymphoblastic leukemia, so the T cells may come from the graft donor. The chain couples TRBV6-2 or TRBV6-3 to TRBJ2-7; 7 bases align to TRBD1. The specimen comprised PBMCs, mostly from graft donor cells, sampled 180 days after TCRalphabeta/CD19-depleted stem cell transplant. CDR3 bases: TGTGCCAGCAGTTGTCGACAGGGCCCCTCCTACGAGCAGTACTTC. Its translation: CASSCRQGPSYEQYF.